The entry that follows covers one TCR beta chain sequence. The CDR3 is 13 residues long. V dropped 1 base and J dropped 8 bases, with 11 bases sitting between them. The germline V gene has CDR1 SEHNR and CDR2 FQNEAQ (reference sequence). The data originate from a study of blood T cell repertoires in COVID-19. Sequencing was performed with immunoSEQ multiplex PCR; in TCRdb, only in-frame clones are kept and a portion is missing. The repertoire holds around 57,000 clones, 88% seen once, with 15% to 20% in the top ten. Sequencing was performed on peripheral blood. This TCR came from a woman over 75 with active COVID-19. The chain links TRBV7-9 to TRBJ1-1; D is uncertain. This CDR3 is CASSLDSPPEAFF. CDR3 DNA: TGTGCCAGCAGCTTAGACAGTCCACCCGAAGCTTTCTTT. The full variable domain, rest sourced from reference TRBV7-9 and TRBJ1-1, is DTGVSQNPRHKITKRGQNVTFRCDPISEHNRLYWYRQTLGQGPEFLTYFQNEAQLEKSRLLSDRFSAERPKGSFSTLEIQRTEQGDSAMYLCASSLDSPPEAFFGQGTRLTVV.